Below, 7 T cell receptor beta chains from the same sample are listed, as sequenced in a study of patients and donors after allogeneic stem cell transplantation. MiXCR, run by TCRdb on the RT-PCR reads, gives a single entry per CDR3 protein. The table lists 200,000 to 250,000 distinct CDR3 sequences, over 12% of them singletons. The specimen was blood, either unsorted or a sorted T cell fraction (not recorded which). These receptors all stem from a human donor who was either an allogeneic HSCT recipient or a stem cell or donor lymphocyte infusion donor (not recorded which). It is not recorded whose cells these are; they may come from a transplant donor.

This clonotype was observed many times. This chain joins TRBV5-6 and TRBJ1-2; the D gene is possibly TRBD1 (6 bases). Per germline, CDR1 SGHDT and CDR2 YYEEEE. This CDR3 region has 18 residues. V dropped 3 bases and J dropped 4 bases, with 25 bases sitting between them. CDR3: CASSSTGLGYDLGYGYTF. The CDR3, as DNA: TGTGCCAGCAGCTCGACAGGCCTCGGCTACGACCTCGGCTATGGCTACACCTTC.

Here the CDR3 DNA reads TGTGCCAGCAGTGAGCTACAGGGACTCTCAGAGACCCAGTACTTC. Translating it yields CASSELQGLSETQYF. The chain combines TRBV25-1 with TRBJ2-5, with D perhaps matching TRBD1 or TRBD2 (6 bases each). The CDR3 totals 15 residues. Germline CDR1 MGHDK, CDR2 SYGVNS. The V and J ends lost 3 bases and 4 bases respectively, with 15 bases between them.

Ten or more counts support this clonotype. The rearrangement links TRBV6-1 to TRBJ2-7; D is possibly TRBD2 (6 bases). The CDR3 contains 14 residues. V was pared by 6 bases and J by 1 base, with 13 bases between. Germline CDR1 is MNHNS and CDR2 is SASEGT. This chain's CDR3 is CASRVAGRSYEQYF. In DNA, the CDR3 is TGTGCCAGCAGGGTTGCGGGACGGTCCTACGAGCAGTACTTC.

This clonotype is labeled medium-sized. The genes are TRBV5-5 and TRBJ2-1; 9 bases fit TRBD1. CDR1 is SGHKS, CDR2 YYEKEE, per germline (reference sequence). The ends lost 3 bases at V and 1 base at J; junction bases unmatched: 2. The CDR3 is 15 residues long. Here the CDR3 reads CASSSTGGSYNEQFF. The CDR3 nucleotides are TGTGCCAGCAGCTCGACAGGGGGATCCTACAATGAGCAGTTCTTC.

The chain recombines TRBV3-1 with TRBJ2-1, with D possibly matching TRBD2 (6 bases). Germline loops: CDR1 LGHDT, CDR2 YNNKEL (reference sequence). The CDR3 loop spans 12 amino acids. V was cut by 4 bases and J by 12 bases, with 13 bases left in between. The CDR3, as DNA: TGTGCCAGCAGCCTGGGACTCCAAGGGCAGTTCTTC. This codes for CASSLGLQGQFF.

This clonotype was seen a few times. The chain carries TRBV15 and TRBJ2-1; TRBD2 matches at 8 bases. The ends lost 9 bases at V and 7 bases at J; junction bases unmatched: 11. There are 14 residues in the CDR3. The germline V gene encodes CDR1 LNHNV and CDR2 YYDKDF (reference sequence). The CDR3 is CATGPGLDENEQFF. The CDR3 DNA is TGTGCCACAGGGCCGGGACTAGACGAGAATGAGCAGTTCTTC.

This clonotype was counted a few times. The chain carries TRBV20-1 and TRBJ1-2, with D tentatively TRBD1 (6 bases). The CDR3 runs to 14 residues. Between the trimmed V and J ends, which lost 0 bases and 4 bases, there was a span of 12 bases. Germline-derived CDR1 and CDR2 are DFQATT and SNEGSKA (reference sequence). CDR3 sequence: CSAREKQGPYGYTF. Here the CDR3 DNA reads TGCAGTGCTAGAGAAAAACAGGGCCCCTATGGCTACACCTTC.